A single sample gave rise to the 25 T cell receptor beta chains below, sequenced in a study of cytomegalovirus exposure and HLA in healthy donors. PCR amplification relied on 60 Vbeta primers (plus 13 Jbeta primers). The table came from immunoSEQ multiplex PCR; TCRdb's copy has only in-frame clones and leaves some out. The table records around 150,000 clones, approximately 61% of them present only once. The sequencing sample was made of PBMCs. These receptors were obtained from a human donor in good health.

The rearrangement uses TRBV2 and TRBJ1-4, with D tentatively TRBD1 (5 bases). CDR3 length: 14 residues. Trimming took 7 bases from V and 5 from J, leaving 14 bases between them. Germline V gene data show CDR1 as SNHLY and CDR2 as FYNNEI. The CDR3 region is CASTTEVHNEKLFF. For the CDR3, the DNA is TGTGCCAGCACGACAGAGGTCCACAATGAAAAACTGTTTTTT.

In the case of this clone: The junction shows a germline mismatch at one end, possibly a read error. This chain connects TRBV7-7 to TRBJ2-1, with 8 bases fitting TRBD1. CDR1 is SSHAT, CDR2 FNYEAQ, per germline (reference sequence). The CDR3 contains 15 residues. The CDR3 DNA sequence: TGTGCTAGCAGCCTCCGACAGGGGACGGCCAATGAGCAGTTCTTC. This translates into CASSLRQGTANEQFF.

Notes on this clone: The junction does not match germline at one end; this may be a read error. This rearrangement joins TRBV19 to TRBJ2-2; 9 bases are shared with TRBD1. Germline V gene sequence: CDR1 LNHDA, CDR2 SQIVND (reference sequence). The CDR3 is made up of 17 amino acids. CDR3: CASSRDRVVSCGRGAVF. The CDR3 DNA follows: TGTGCCAGTAGTCGGGACAGGGTGGTGTCGTGCGGCCGGGGAGCTGTTTTT. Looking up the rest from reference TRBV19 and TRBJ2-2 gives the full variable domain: DGGITQSPKYLFRKEGQNVTLSCEQNLNHDAMYWYRQDPGQGLRLIYYSQIVNDFQKGDIAEGYSVSREKKESFPLTVTSAQKNPTAFYLCASSRDRVVSCGRGAVFGEGSRLTVL.

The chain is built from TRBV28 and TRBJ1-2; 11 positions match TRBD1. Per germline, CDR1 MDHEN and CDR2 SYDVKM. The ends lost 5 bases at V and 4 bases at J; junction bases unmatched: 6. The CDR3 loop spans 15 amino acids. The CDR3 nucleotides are TGTGCCAGCAGTCCTGGTGGACAGGGGGCCTATGGCTACACCTTC. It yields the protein CASSPGGQGAYGYTF.

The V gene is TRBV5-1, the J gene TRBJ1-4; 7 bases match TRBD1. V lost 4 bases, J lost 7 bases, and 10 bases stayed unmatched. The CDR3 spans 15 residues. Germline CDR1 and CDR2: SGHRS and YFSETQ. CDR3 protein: CASSPTGERFEKLFF. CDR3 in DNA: TGCGCCAGCAGCCCAACAGGGGAAAGGTTTGAAAAACTGTTTTTT.

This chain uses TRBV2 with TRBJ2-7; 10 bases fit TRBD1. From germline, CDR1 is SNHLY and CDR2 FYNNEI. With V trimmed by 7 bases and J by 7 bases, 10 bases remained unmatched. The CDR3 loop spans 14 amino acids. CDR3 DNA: TGTGCCAGCAATTCGAGACAGGGGGCGGGAGAGCAGTACTTC. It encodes CASNSRQGAGEQYF.

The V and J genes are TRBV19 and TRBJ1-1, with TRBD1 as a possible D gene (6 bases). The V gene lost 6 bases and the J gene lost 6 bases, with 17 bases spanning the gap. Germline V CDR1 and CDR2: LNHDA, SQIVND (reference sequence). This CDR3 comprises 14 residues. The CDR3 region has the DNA TGTGCCAGTAGCTCCGCGGGGGGGCGGGCTGAAGCTTTCTTT. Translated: CASSSAGGRAEAFF. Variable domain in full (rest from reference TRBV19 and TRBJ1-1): DGGITQSPKYLFRKEGQNVTLSCEQNLNHDAMYWYRQDPGQGLRLIYYSQIVNDFQKGDIAEGYSVSREKKESFPLTVTSAQKNPTAFYLCASSSAGGRAEAFFGQGTRLTVV.

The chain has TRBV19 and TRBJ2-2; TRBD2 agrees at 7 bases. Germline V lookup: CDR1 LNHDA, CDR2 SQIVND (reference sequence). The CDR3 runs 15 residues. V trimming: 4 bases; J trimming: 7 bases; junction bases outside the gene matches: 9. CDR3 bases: TGTGCCAGTAGTAGGGTAGCGGGTAGGAACGGGGAGCTGTTTTTT. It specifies CASSRVAGRNGELFF.

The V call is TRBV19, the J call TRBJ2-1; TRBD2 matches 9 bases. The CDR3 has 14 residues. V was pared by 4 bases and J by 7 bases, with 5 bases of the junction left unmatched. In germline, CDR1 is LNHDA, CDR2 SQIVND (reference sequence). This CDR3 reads CASSSSGSYNEQFF. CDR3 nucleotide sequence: TGTGCCAGTAGTAGTAGCGGGAGTTATAATGAGCAGTTCTTC.

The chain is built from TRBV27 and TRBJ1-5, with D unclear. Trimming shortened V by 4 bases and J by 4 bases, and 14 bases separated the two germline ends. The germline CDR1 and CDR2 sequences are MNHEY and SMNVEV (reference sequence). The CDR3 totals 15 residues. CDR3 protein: CASSSLGGFNQPQHF. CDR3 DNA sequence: TGTGCCAGCAGTTCCCTTGGTGGCTTTAATCAGCCCCAGCATTTT.

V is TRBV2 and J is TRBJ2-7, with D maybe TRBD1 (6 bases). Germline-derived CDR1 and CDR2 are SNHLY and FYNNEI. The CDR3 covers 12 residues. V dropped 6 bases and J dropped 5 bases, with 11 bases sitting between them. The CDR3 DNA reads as TGTGCCAGCAGACCCGACAGGAACGAGCAGTACTTC. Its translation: CASRPDRNEQYF.

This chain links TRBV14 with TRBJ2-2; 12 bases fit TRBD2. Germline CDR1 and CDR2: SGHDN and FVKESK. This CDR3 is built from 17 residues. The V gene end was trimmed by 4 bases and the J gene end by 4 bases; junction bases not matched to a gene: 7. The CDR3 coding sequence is TGTGCCAGCAGCCCTGGACTAGCGGGATGGTTCACCGGGGAGCTGTTTTTT. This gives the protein CASSPGLAGWFTGELFF. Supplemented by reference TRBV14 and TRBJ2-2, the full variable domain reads EAGVTQFPSHSVIEKGQTVTLRCDPISGHDNLYWYRRVMGKEIKFLLHFVKESKQDESGMPNNRFLAERTGGTYSTLKVQPAELEDSGVYFCASSPGLAGWFTGELFFGEGSRLTVL.

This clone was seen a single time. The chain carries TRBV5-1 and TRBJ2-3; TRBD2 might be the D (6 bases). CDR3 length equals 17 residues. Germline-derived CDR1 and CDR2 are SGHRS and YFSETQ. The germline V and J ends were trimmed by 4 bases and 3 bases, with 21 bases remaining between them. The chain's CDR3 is CASSPSPGEPRTDTQYF. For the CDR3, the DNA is TGCGCCAGCAGCCCCAGCCCGGGGGAACCCAGGACAGATACGCAGTATTTT.

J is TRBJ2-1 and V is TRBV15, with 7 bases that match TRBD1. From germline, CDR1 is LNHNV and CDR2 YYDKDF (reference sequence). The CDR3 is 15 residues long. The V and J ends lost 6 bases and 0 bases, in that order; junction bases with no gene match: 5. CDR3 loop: CATRDNRGSYNEQFF. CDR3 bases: TGTGCCACCAGAGACAACAGGGGCTCCTACAATGAGCAGTTCTTC.

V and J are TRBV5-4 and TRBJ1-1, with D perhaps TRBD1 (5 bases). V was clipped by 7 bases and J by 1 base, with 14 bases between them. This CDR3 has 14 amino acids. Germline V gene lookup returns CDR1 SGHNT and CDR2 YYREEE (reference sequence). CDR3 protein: CASRLGEGNTEAFF. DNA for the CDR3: TGTGCCAGCCGATTAGGGGAGGGGAACACTGAAGCTTTCTTT.

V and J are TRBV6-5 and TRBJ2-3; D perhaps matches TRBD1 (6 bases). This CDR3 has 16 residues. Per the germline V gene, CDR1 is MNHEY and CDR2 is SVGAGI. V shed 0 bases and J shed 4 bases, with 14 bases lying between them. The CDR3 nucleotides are TGTGCCAGCAGTTACTCGAGGGCAGGGGTTGCAGATACGCAGTATTTT. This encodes CASSYSRAGVADTQYF.

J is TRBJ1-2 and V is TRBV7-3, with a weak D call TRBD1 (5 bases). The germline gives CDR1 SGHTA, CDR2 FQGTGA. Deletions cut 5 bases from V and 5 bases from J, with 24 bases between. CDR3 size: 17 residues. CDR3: CASSPLRNEQGAYGYTF. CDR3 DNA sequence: TGTGCCAGCAGCCCCCTCCGAAATGAGCAGGGTGCGTATGGCTACACCTTC.

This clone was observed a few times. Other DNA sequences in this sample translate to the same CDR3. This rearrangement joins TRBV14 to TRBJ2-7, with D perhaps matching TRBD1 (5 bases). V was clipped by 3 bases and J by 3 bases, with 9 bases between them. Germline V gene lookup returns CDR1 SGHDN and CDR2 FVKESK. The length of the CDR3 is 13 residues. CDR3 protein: CASSQGQGYEQYF. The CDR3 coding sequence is TGTGCCAGCAGCCAGGGTCAGGGCTACGAGCAGTACTTC.

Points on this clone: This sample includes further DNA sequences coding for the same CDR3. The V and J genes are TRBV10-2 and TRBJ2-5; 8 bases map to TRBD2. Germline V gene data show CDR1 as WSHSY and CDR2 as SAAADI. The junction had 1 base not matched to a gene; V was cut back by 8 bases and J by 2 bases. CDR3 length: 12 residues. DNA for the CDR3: TGCGCCAGCGGGACTAGTCAAGAGACCCAGTACTTC. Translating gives CASGTSQETQYF.

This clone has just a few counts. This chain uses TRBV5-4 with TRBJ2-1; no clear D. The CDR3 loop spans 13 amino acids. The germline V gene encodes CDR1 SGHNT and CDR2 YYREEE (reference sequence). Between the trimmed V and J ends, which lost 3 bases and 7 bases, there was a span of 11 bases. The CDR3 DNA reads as TGTGCCAGCAGCTCGAACACGTTAAATGAGCAGTTCTTC. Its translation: CASSSNTLNEQFF.

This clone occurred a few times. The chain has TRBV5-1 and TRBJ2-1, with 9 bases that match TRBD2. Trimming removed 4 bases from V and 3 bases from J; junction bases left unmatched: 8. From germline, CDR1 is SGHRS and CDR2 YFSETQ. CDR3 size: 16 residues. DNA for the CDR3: TGCGCCAGCAGCGTGGTAGCGGGAGAGATCTACAATGAGCAGTTCTTC. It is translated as CASSVVAGEIYNEQFF.

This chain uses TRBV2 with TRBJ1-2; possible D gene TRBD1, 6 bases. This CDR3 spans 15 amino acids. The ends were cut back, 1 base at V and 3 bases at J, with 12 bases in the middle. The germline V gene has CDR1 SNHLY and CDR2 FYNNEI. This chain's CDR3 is CASSEGAGAYYGYTF. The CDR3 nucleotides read TGTGCCAGCAGTGAAGGTGCAGGGGCTTACTATGGCTACACCTTC.

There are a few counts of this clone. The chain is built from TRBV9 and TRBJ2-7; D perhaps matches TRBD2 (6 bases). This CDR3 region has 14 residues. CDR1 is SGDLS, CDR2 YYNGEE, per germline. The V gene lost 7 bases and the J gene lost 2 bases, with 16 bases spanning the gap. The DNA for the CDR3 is TGTGCCAGCCGCCGGTCTAGCGCGGCCTACGAGCAGTACTTC. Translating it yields CASRRSSAAYEQYF.

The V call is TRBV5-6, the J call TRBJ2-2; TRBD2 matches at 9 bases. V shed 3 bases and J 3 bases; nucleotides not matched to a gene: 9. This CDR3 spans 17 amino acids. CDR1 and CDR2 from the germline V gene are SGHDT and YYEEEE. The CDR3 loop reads CASSWGLAPLYTGELFF. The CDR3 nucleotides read TGTGCCAGCAGCTGGGGACTAGCCCCTCTTTACACCGGGGAGCTGTTTTTT.

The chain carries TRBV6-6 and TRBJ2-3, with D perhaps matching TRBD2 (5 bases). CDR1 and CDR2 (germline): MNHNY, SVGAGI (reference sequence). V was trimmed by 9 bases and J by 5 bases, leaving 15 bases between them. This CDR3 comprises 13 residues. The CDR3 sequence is CARGDIMGDTQYF. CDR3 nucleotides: TGTGCCAGGGGAGACATAATGGGAGATACGCAGTATTTT.